The clone carrying this T cell receptor (beta chain) turned up a few times. This CDR3 fails to terminate in the conserved phenylalanine or tryptophan, so it likely reflects a read error. Total RNA (around 500 ng) served as template for TCR beta cDNA synthesis primed by a constant-region primer. Three rounds of nested multiplex PCR with slightly modified ARM-PCR produced TCR beta libraries. Each CDR3 protein gets one entry after TCRdb re-called the multiplex PCR reads with MiXCR. The repertoire consists of 95,000 to 150,000 distinct CDR3 sequences, with 50% to 65% occurring once and the leading ten covering around 9.7%. The data derive from a study of tumor-infiltrating lymphocytes in primary liver carcinoma. Study at large: Donors had hepatocellular carcinoma or combined HCC and intrahepatic cholangiocarcinoma.

Unsorted bulk tissue of roughly 18-31 mg yielded co-extracted RNA and DNA. Each tumor had five separate regions sampled. Specimen: liver tumor tissue from sampling region 1. The subset is: tumor region T1, superior pole. The TCR comes from a woman in her fifties or sixties with primary liver carcinoma and hepatitis B virus infection.

The CDR3 DNA reads TGTGCTAGCAGTTGGGGAGTGAACACTGAAGCTTTCCTT. It is translated as CASSWGVNTEAFL. The rearrangement links TRBV11-2 to TRBJ1-1; D not resolved. This CDR3 has 13 residues. Germline-derived CDR1 and CDR2 are SGHAT and FQNNGV.